Described below is a single TCR beta chain sequence and its context. V was trimmed by 0 bases and J by 7 bases, leaving 10 bases between them. The CDR3 is made up of 13 amino acids. Germline loops: CDR1 SGHRS, CDR2 YFSETQ. This entry is derived from a study of blood T cell repertoires in COVID-19. Some clones are missing from TCRdb's copy, which holds only in-frame ones; the method was immunoSEQ multiplex PCR. The table includes about 190,000 clones, around 85% detected once. Clinical history as reported by participants underpinned cohort assignment. This TCR was sampled from a woman aged 25 to 45 who had recovered from COVID-19. The specimen sequenced was PBMCs or T cells enriched from blood (not recorded which). The chain links TRBV5-1 to TRBJ1-2, with TRBD1 as a possible D gene (6 bases). CDR3 region: CASSLDRASGYTF. As DNA, the CDR3 is TGCGCCAGCAGCTTGGACAGGGCCTCTGGCTACACCTTC.